This TCR beta chain came from a study of shared clonotypes between healthy human individuals. A word on this clone: The antigen is not known.

Study outcomes and limitations: At large depth, rarefaction still showed sorted-subset sequencing to be incomplete.

Looked up from germline, CDR1 is SEHNR and CDR2 is FQNEAQ (reference sequence). Trimming left V 7 bases short and J 3 bases short, with 16 bases between. This CDR3 has 14 residues. The investigators split CD4+ cells into a CD45RA+ naive subset and a CD45RA-negative memory subset. Template for every sorted-subset replicate PCR totaled roughly 200 ng DNA, roughly 30,000 T cell genomes. TCRdb's table, derived via immunoSEQ multiplex PCR, lists solely in-frame clones and lacks some. The repertoire holds about a million clones, roughly 80% seen once, with roughly 1.4% in the top ten. The V call is TRBV7-9, the J call TRBJ2-7; D may correspond to TRBD1 or TRBD2 (5 bases each). The source is a man in his late teens or twenties in good health. Sequencing was done on a sample of memory CD4+ T cells sorted from blood. The subset was: CD45RA-negative fraction. In DNA, the CDR3 is TGTGCCAGCACCCCGTCCGGGGCTCTCTACGAGCAGTACTTC. Encoded protein: CASTPSGALYEQYF.